These T cell receptor beta chains were read from a single sample in a study of CD8 T cells in Susac syndrome. TCRdb itself ran the immunoSEQ multiplex PCR reads through MiXCR, one entry per CDR3 protein. The sample has approximately 190,000 distinct CDR3 sequences, roughly 96% seen once. Sequenced: CD4+ T cells from PBMCs. The origin of the receptors is a human donor with multiple sclerosis. CDR3s include the opening cysteine and the closing phenylalanine or tryptophan. The D gene is left open where the match is weak. Where a row states a size, it is once, few, many or the class of an expanded clone; other rows omit it.

d_gene,abundance,j_gene,v_gene,CDR3nt,CDR3aa
.,.,TRBJ2-3,TRBV3-1,TGTGCCAGCAGCCAAGAGCAGGGGCGGGCAGATACGCAGTATTTT,CASSQEQGRADTQYF
.,.,TRBJ2-1,TRBV20-1,TGCAGTGCTAGAACCGGATCCTACAATGAGCAGTTCTTC,CSARTGSYNEQFF
TRBD1,.,TRBJ1-2,TRBV12-3/TRBV12-4,TGTGCCAGCAGCCTTACCGATGACAGGGCGGTCTTC,CASSLTDDRAVF
.,.,TRBJ1-2,TRBV4-1,TGCGCCAGCAGCCAACCGATAACAGCTAACTATGGCTACACCTTC,CASSQPITANYGYTF
.,.,TRBJ2-7,TRBV5-4,TGTGCCAGCAGCTTGCAACAGGTGGGCTCCTACGAGCAGTACTTC,CASSLQQVGSYEQYF
.,.,TRBJ1-2,TRBV30,TGTGCCTGGAGCAGGGACAACTGGAGCGGCTACACCTTC,CAWSRDNWSGYTF
.,.,TRBJ1-1,TRBV20-1,TGCAGTGCTAGCAGGGTGCCCACTGAAGCTTTCTTT,CSASRVPTEAFF
TRBD1,.,TRBJ2-1,TRBV20-1,TGCAGTGCTAGGGGACAGGGGACCAACAATGAGCAGTTCTTC,CSARGQGTNNEQFF
TRBD1,.,TRBJ2-3,TRBV5-6,TGTGCCAGCAGCTTGGAAGGGGGCCCCACAGATACGCAGTATTTT,CASSLEGGPTDTQYF
TRBD2,.,TRBJ2-5,TRBV6-5,TGTGCCACCCGGACTAGCGGAGAGACCCAGTACTTC,CATRTSGETQYF
.,few,TRBJ2-7,TRBV6-1,TGTGCCAGCCGTCAAGGGGCCATAGGGGTCGAGCAGTACTTC,CASRQGAIGVEQYF
.,.,TRBJ2-3,TRBV7-9,TGTGCCAGCAGCCTAGGACGGACAACGAAGGCTACGCAGTATTTT,CASSLGRTTKATQYF
TRBD1,once,TRBJ1-4,TRBV7-2,TGTGCCAGCAGCTCGGGACAGGCTCCTAATGAAAAACTGTTTTTT,CASSSGQAPNEKLFF
.,.,TRBJ2-3,TRBV3-1,TGTGCCAGCAGCCAGATGAGGGGTGATACGCAGTATTTT,CASSQMRGDTQYF
.,.,TRBJ2-2,TRBV2,TGTGCCAGTTCCATTCACACCGGGGAGCTGTTTTTT,CASSIHTGELFF
.,.,TRBJ2-3,TRBV5-4,TGTGCCAGCAGCTTGTCCTACGGTAGCACAGATACGCAGTATTTT,CASSLSYGSTDTQYF
.,.,TRBJ2-7,TRBV5-1,TGCGCCAGCAGCCCCTCGGGCCTAGGGATCTCTCTGGACGAGCAGTACTTC,CASSPSGLGISLDEQYF
.,.,TRBJ2-1,TRBV5-1,TGCGCCAGCAAGGTTACAGGGGGGGCGAGCTCCTACAATGAGCAGTTCTTC,CASKVTGGASSYNEQFF
TRBD1,.,TRBJ1-1,TRBV27,TGTGCCAGCAGTTTATGGGGCAGGGGGCGAAGCACTGAAGCTTTCTTT,CASSLWGRGRSTEAFF
TRBD1,.,TRBJ1-5,TRBV20-1,TGCAGTGCTAGAGGGACAGGGGGCAATCAGCCCCAGCATTTT,CSARGTGGNQPQHF
TRBD2,.,TRBJ2-1,TRBV20-1,TGCAGTGCTAGAGATGTACTAGCGGGAGGAAATGAGCAGTTCTTC,CSARDVLAGGNEQFF
TRBD2,.,TRBJ2-7,TRBV12-5,TGTGCCCCTCCGGGACTAGCTTACGAGCAGTACTTC,CAPPGLAYEQYF
.,.,TRBJ2-2,TRBV7-9,TGTGCCAGCAGCCCATGGCCGGTCCGGGAGCTGTTTTTT,CASSPWPVRELFF
.,.,TRBJ2-3,TRBV27,TGTGCCAGCAGTATGCGGGGAGATACGCAGTATTTT,CASSMRGDTQYF
TRBD2,.,TRBJ2-5,TRBV20-1,TGCAGTGCTTCCCGGTTGTCTAGCGGGGGGACCCAGTACTTC,CSASRLSSGGTQYF
.,.,TRBJ2-3,TRBV5-1,TGCGCCAGCAGCCAAGGGAGCCGAGATACGCAGTATTTT,CASSQGSRDTQYF
.,.,TRBJ2-7,TRBV18,TGTGCCAGTTCCGAGAGCTCCTACGAGCAGTACTTC,CASSESSYEQYF
.,.,TRBJ2-3,TRBV15,TGTGCCACCAGCTCCGTCCTGCCCACAGATACGCAGTATTTT,CATSSVLPTDTQYF
.,.,TRBJ1-6,TRBV7-9,TGTGCCAGCAGCGCCTACGGGGATTCACCCCTCCACTTT,CASSAYGDSPLHF
.,.,TRBJ1-2,TRBV12-3/TRBV12-4,TGTGCCAGCAGTTACGGGAGCGGCTACACCTTC,CASSYGSGYTF
.,.,TRBJ2-1,TRBV28,TGTGCCAGCAGTAACGGAGGGGGCAATGAGCAGTTCTTC,CASSNGGGNEQFF
.,.,TRBJ1-2,TRBV30,TGTGCCTGGAGCCGGGGGCCAGGGTTAGGCTATGGCTACACCTTC,CAWSRGPGLGYGYTF
.,.,TRBJ1-1,TRBV27,TGTGCCAGCAGTCCCCTCCGGGACAAGAACACTGAAGCTTTCTTT,CASSPLRDKNTEAFF
.,.,TRBJ2-7,TRBV2,TGTGCCAGCAGGGGGGACCCGTTTAGCTCCTACGAGCAGTACTTC,CASRGDPFSSYEQYF
.,.,TRBJ2-3,TRBV9,TGTGCCAGCAGCGTAGTTTCCCTCTCGGAAGGTACGCAGTATTTT,CASSVVSLSEGTQYF
.,.,TRBJ1-1,TRBV7-3,TGTGCCAGCAGCCCTGGGTTTCACACTGAAGCTTTCTTT,CASSPGFHTEAFF
.,.,TRBJ1-1,TRBV4-2,TGTGCCAGCAGCCAAGATAGAGGTAGGATTGACATCGACACTGAAGCTTTCTTT,CASSQDRGRIDIDTEAFF
TRBD1,.,TRBJ2-2,TRBV20-1,TGCAGTGCTAGAGATACGAGACAGGGATGGACCGGGGAGCTGTTTTTT,CSARDTRQGWTGELFF
TRBD1,.,TRBJ1-1,TRBV20-1,TGCAGTGTCAACCCGCCCCCGGGACAGGGTTACACTGAAGCTTTCTTT,CSVNPPPGQGYTEAFF
.,.,TRBJ1-2,TRBV15,TGTGCCACCAGCAGAGCCGGGGGGGGCCATGGCTACACCTTC,CATSRAGGGHGYTF
.,.,TRBJ2-3,TRBV6-5,TGTGCCAGCAGGGACGGGTCTAGCTATACGCAGTATTTT,CASRDGSSYTQYF
.,.,TRBJ2-3,TRBV29-1,TGCAGCGTCATACCCCCAGATACGCAGTATTTT,CSVIPPDTQYF
.,.,TRBJ1-5,TRBV19,TGTGCCAGTAGTCCGGGGGCCGGGCCCCAGCATTTT,CASSPGAGPQHF
TRBD2,.,TRBJ2-5,TRBV20-1,TGCAGTTTTGAGCGGGGGTCACAAGAGACCCAGTACTTC,CSFERGSQETQYF
.,.,TRBJ1-5,TRBV30,TGTGCCTGGACGTCGAAGGCTAATCAGCCCCAGCATTTT,CAWTSKANQPQHF
TRBD1,.,TRBJ2-1,TRBV24-1,TGTGCCACCAGTCCGGGACAGGGGGCGTTCGATGAGCAGTTCTTC,CATSPGQGAFDEQFF
TRBD1,.,TRBJ2-6,TRBV29-1,TGCAGCGTTGGGACAGGGGCTGGGGCCAACGTCCTGACTTTC,CSVGTGAGANVLTF
TRBD2,few,TRBJ2-7,TRBV18,TGTGCCAGCTCACCTGGGACTAGTACCTACGAGCAGTACTTC,CASSPGTSTYEQYF